The T cell receptor (beta chain) described here comes from a study of blood T cell repertoires in COVID-19. Study-level background: Donors in the United States, Italy and Spain gave samples during acute or convalescent COVID-19. T cells, B-cell-depleted T cells, or PBMCs supplied cDNA or gDNA.

CDR3 length equals 14 residues. The V segment lost 4 bases and the J segment 5 bases; nucleotides outside the gene matches: 7. Germline-derived CDR1 and CDR2 are MRHNA and SNTAGT. The table came from immunoSEQ multiplex PCR; TCRdb's copy has only in-frame clones and leaves some out. The data contain approximately 470,000 clones, 70% to 90% of them singletons. The receptor comes from a human donor in a cohort sampled during active COVID-19. Source material: peripheral blood. The rearrangement uses TRBV6-4 and TRBJ2-7; 8 positions agree with TRBD1. The CDR3 region is CASSAGQGGHEQYF. The CDR3 DNA is TGTGCCAGCAGTGCCGGACAGGGTGGGCACGAGCAGTACTTC.